The 18 T cell receptor beta chains below were found in one sample sequenced in a study of cytomegalovirus exposure and HLA in healthy donors. It was with 60 Vbeta and 13 Jbeta primers that the PCR ran. Clones were sequenced by immunoSEQ multiplex PCR, and TCRdb holds only the in-frame ones, with some missing. The data contain about 110,000 clones, under 90% of them singletons. Source material: PBMCs. The source of these receptors is a woman aged 30 to 39 in good health and CMV-seronegative.

The chain links TRBV30 to TRBJ1-1; weak D call: TRBD1 (5 bases). Trimming left V 0 bases short and J 5 bases short, with 7 bases between. CDR1 is GTSNPN and CDR2 is SVGIG in the germline V gene (reference sequence). The CDR3 consists of 12 residues. The CDR3 region is CAWSVGVTEAFF. The CDR3 nucleotides read TGTGCCTGGAGTGTAGGGGTTACTGAAGCTTTCTTT.

V is TRBV5-5 and J is TRBJ2-7; D is possibly TRBD2 (6 bases). Germline V gives CDR1 SGHKS, CDR2 YYEKEE (reference sequence). V was pared by 0 bases and J by 6 bases, with 19 bases between. This CDR3 has 16 amino acids. CDR3 protein: CASSLVGTAIRFEQYF. CDR3 bases: TGTGCCAGCAGCTTGGTTGGGACTGCCATCCGGTTCGAGCAGTACTTC. Filled out from reference TRBV5-5 and TRBJ2-7, the complete variable domain reads DAGVTQSPTHLIKTRGQQVTLRCSPISGHKSVSWYQQVLGQGPQFIFQYYEKEERGRGNFPDRFSARQFPNYSSELNVNALLLGDSALYLCASSLVGTAIRFEQYFGPGTRLTVT.

J is TRBJ1-1 and V is TRBV28, with D unclear. Trimming stripped 5 bases from V and 0 bases from J, with 10 bases between. In germline, CDR1 is MDHEN, CDR2 SYDVKM. CDR3 length: 14 residues. CDR3 protein: CASSPVGVNTEAFF. CDR3 bases: TGTGCCAGCAGTCCCGTCGGGGTGAACACTGAAGCTTTCTTT.

The rearrangement joins TRBV5-4 to TRBJ1-4, with D perhaps TRBD1 (6 bases). CDR1 is SGHNT and CDR2 is YYREEE in the germline V gene (reference sequence). The CDR3 spans 15 residues. V lost 4 bases and J lost 8, with 18 bases in between. The CDR3 DNA reads as TGTGCCAGCAGCCGAAACCGGGACACGGGAGAAAAACTGTTTTTT. Its translation is CASSRNRDTGEKLFF. The full variable domain, completed using reference TRBV5-4 and TRBJ1-4, is ETGVTQSPTHLIKTRGQQVTLRCSSQSGHNTVSWYQQALGQGPQFIFQYYREEENGRGNFPPRFSGLQFPNYSSELNVNALELDDSALYLCASSRNRDTGEKLFFGSGTQLSVL.

This clone came up a few times. This chain joins TRBV7-2 and TRBJ2-7; 11 bases align to TRBD1. V gave up 4 bases and J gave up 3 bases; unmatched junction bases: 2. CDR1 SGHTA and CDR2 FQGNSA come from the germline V gene. This CDR3 contains 14 residues. The CDR3 loop reads CASSSGTGGYEQYF. The CDR3 DNA sequence: TGTGCCAGCAGCTCCGGGACAGGGGGCTACGAGCAGTACTTC.

In its sample, this clone was seen a few times. The chain carries TRBV7-2 and TRBJ2-7; 7 bases agree with TRBD2. Trimming at V came to 1 base and at J to 5 bases, leaving 5 bases not matched to a gene. The CDR3 is 14 amino acids. Germline V gene sequence: CDR1 SGHTA, CDR2 FQGNSA. The CDR3 spells CASSLGGSGDEQYF. In DNA, the CDR3 is TGTGCCAGCAGCTTAGGCGGGAGCGGAGACGAGCAGTACTTC.

The sample holds one count of this clone. This chain links TRBV7-3 with TRBJ2-5, with D hard to call. V was clipped by 2 bases and J by 4 bases, with 17 bases between them. This CDR3 has 16 residues. CDR1 and CDR2 (germline): SGHTA, FQGTGA. This chain's CDR3 is CASSLGGLGGGETQYF. For the CDR3, the DNA is TGTGCCAGCAGCTTAGGCGGTCTAGGTGGTGGAGAGACCCAGTACTTC.

This sequence joins TRBV7-2 and TRBJ2-3; D remains unclear. The CDR3 runs 15 residues. V lost 1 base and J lost 2, with 10 bases in between. Germline CDR1 and CDR2: SGHTA and FQGNSA. The CDR3 is CASSLVPTNTDTQYF. CDR3 in DNA: TGTGCCAGCAGCTTAGTCCCTACTAACACAGATACGCAGTATTTT.

The chain recombines TRBV25-1 with TRBJ2-1; 9 bases are a match to TRBD1. CDR1 is MGHDK, CDR2 SYGVNS, per germline. V shed 0 bases, J shed 2 bases, and the junction held 5 bases outside the gene matches. This CDR3 is built from 17 residues. In nucleotides, the CDR3 is TGTGCCAGCAGTGAATATAGAGGACAGGGGACCTACAATGAGCAGTTCTTC. This gives the protein CASSEYRGQGTYNEQFF. Complete variable domain (other parts from reference TRBV25-1 and TRBJ2-1): EADIYQTPRYLVIGTGKKITLECSQTMGHDKMYWYQQDPGMELHLIHYSYGVNSTEKGDLSSESTVSRIRTEHFPLTLESARPSHTSQYLCASSEYRGQGTYNEQFFGPGTRLTVL.

Notes on this clone: An end of the junction differs from the germline gene, which may be a read error. The CDR3 coding sequence is TGTTCCAGCAGCTTGCACCACGGCACCGGGGAGCTGTTTTTT. Encoded protein: CSSSLHHGTGELFF. The chain uses TRBV7-9 and TRBJ2-2, with D uncertain. The CDR3 totals 14 residues. Germline V gives CDR1 SEHNR, CDR2 FQNEAQ (reference sequence).

This clone was seen only once. The chain recombines TRBV2 with TRBJ1-1; no reliable D call. The CDR3 sequence is 13 residues long. Germline CDR1 reads SNHLY; CDR2 reads FYNNEI. V was shortened by 3 bases and J by 4 bases, with 9 bases between the two germline ends. This CDR3 reads CASSEAGGTEAFF. The CDR3 DNA reads as TGTGCCAGCAGTGAGGCCGGAGGCACTGAAGCTTTCTTT.

V and J are TRBV27 and TRBJ2-1, with D tentatively TRBD2 (6 bases). Between the trimmed V and J ends, which lost 8 bases and 4 bases, there was a span of 15 bases. The CDR3 totals 14 residues. Germline V gene sequence: CDR1 MNHEY, CDR2 SMNVEV (reference sequence). The CDR3 spells CASGPGLAYNEQFF. Written as DNA, the CDR3 is TGTGCCAGCGGGCCGGGACTCGCGTACAATGAGCAGTTCTTC.

The chain is built from TRBV6-1 and TRBJ1-1; TRBD1 matches 7 bases. The trim removed 6 bases at V and 4 bases at J, leaving 8 bases unmatched. CDR1 is MNHNS and CDR2 is SASEGT in the germline V gene. The CDR3 loop spans 14 amino acids. The CDR3 region is CASSLRGIGTEAFF. The DNA for the CDR3 is TGTGCCAGCAGCCTCAGGGGGATAGGCACTGAAGCTTTCTTT.

The rearrangement links TRBV19 to TRBJ2-2; TRBD2 matches at 10 bases. CDR1 and CDR2 from the germline V gene are LNHDA and SQIVND (reference sequence). This CDR3 contains 14 residues. The V gene end was trimmed by 7 bases and the J gene end by 4 bases; junction bases not matched to a gene: 3. The chain's CDR3 is CASTLAGVTGELFF. The CDR3 nucleotides read TGTGCCAGTACCCTAGCGGGAGTCACCGGGGAGCTGTTTTTT.

This rearrangement joins TRBV2 to TRBJ2-7; D is possibly TRBD2 (5 bases). With 5 bases removed from V and 2 bases from J, the gap between germline ends came to 10 bases. The CDR3 totals 13 residues. Germline lookup yields CDR1 SNHLY and CDR2 FYNNEI. The CDR3 nucleotides read TGTGCCAGCAGTCCCCTTAGCGCCTACGAGCAGTACTTC. Protein: CASSPLSAYEQYF.

V is TRBV7-2 and J is TRBJ1-1; 10 bases agree with TRBD1. CDR1 is SGHTA and CDR2 is FQGNSA in the germline V gene. This CDR3 spans 13 amino acids. V trimming: 2 bases; J trimming: 7 bases; junction bases outside the gene matches: 1. CDR3 bases: TGTGCCAGCAGCTTATGGGACAGGGGTGAAGCTTTCTTT. This codes for CASSLWDRGEAFF.

V gene TRBV9 combines with J gene TRBJ2-3; TRBD1 matches at 7 bases. This CDR3 region has 15 residues. CDR1 is SGDLS and CDR2 is YYNGEE in the germline V gene. J lost 3 bases, V lost 4 bases, and 8 bases had no gene match. The DNA for the CDR3 is TGTGCCAGCAGCCTTTCGGGACAGCTTACAGATACGCAGTATTTT. Encoded protein: CASSLSGQLTDTQYF.

This clone showed up just once. The CDR3 loop is CASSEVAGLIPIHEQFF. The CDR3 DNA is TGTGCCAGCAGTGAAGTTGCGGGACTAATCCCCATTCATGAGCAGTTCTTC. The V and J genes are TRBV6-1 and TRBJ2-1; 7 bases map to TRBD2. Trimming took 1 base from V and 8 from J; bases not matched to a gene: 14. Per germline, CDR1 MNHNS and CDR2 SASEGT. The CDR3 is made up of 17 amino acids.